This T cell receptor beta chain is from a study of T-cell reconstitution after alpha-beta-depleted transplantation in children. Of note for this clonotype: Its specificity is not known.

Study-wide findings and caveats: From surviving recipient T cells and thymic progenitors came the high day-60 TCRbeta diversity observed in some patients. The origin of alpha-beta T cells about two months after transplant was reportedly several hundred expanded graft clones. Counts and diversity of T cells one year after transplant came mostly from newly produced T cells.

The germline V gene has CDR1 MDHEN and CDR2 SYDVKM. Trimming at V came to 8 bases and at J to 2 bases, leaving 11 bases not matched to a gene. There are 16 residues in the CDR3. Unique molecular identifiers were used to barcode this TCRbeta library. In TCRdb, the PCR reads were re-called with MiXCR into one record per CDR3 protein. Here the sample spans roughly 490,000 distinct CDR3 sequences, about an eighth being singletons. The sequencing used PBMCs, mostly from graft donor cells, collected 180 days after TCRalphabeta/CD19-depleted stem cell transplant. V is TRBV28 and J is TRBJ2-5; 10 positions agree with TRBD2. The clonotype originates from a female patient aged 2-9 years who had a stem cell transplant for aplastic anemia, so the T cells may come from the graft donor. Here the CDR3 DNA reads TGTGCCAGCCAAACTGCTAGCGGGAGCCGTCAAGAGACCCAGTACTTC. Translating it yields CASQTASGSRQETQYF.